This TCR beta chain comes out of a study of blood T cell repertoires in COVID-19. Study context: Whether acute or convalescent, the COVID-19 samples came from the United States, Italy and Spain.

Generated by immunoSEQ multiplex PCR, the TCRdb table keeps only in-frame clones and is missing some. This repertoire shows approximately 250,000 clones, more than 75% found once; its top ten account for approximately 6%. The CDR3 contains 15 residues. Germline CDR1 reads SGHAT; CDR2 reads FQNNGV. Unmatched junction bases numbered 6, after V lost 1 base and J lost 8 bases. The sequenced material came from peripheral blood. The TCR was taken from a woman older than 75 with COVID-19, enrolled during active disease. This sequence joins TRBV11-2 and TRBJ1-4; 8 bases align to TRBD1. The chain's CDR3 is CASSLVAGGLEKLFF. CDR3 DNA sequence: TGTGCCAGCAGCTTAGTGGCAGGGGGCCTCGAAAAACTGTTTTTT.